One and the same sample provided the 27 T cell receptor beta chains below, sequenced in a study of cytomegalovirus exposure and HLA in healthy donors. Here immunoSEQ multiplex PCR was the method, and the copy in TCRdb shows in-frame clones only, minus some. The data contain 150,000 to 200,000 clones, 70% to 90% of them singletons. The sample was PBMCs. Receptors originate from a man under 40 in good health and CMV-seropositive.

This clone showed up just a few times. This chain uses TRBV7-2 with TRBJ2-7; D gene ambiguous. The CDR3 is made up of 11 amino acids. Trimming removed 3 bases from V and 6 bases from J, with 6 bases in between. Germline lookup yields CDR1 SGHTA and CDR2 FQGNSA. CDR3 nucleotides: TGTGCCAGCAGCTTCAGTTTCGAGCAGTACTTC. Residues: CASSFSFEQYF.

This chain links TRBV7-8 with TRBJ1-6; D call uncertain. Trimming cost V 4 bases and J 14 bases, with 18 bases left between them. The CDR3 has 14 residues. The germline gives CDR1 SGHVS, CDR2 FQNEAQ. CDR3 residues: CASSSPSLPNALHF. DNA for the CDR3: TGTGCCAGCAGCTCCCCGTCGCTCCCTAACGCCCTCCACTTT.

The rearrangement links TRBV6-4 to TRBJ2-7; 7 nucleotides align to TRBD1. CDR1 MRHNA and CDR2 SNTAGT come from the germline V gene. V was clipped by 0 bases and J by 6 bases; unmatched bases: 14. The length of the CDR3 is 17 residues. CDR3 DNA: TGTGCCAGCAGTGACTCGAAAGCTCCTCAGGGGGTCGGCGAGCAGTACTTC. This sequence encodes CASSDSKAPQGVGEQYF.

The chain carries TRBV29-1 and TRBJ2-7, with TRBD2 matching 7 bases. CDR3 length: 13 residues. After removal of 6 bases from V and 2 bases from J, the junction contained 7 bases not matched to a gene. CDR1 is SQVTM, CDR2 ANQGSEA, per germline. The CDR3, as DNA: TGCAGCGTCCCACTAGCGCCTACCTACGAGCAGTACTTC. This translates into CSVPLAPTYEQYF.

This chain connects TRBV7-9 to TRBJ2-3, with D perhaps matching TRBD1 (6 bases). Trimming shortened V by 4 bases and J by 4 bases, and 12 bases separated the two germline ends. Germline V gives CDR1 SEHNR, CDR2 FQNEAQ (reference sequence). The CDR3 is made up of 14 amino acids. The CDR3 spells CASSSQGFPDTQYF. The CDR3 DNA sequence: TGTGCCAGCAGCTCCCAGGGGTTCCCAGATACGCAGTATTTT.

This sequence joins TRBV27 and TRBJ1-2; 8 nucleotides agree with TRBD1. The V segment lost 6 bases and the J segment 7 bases; nucleotides outside the gene matches: 7. There are 13 residues in the CDR3. The V gene's germline CDR1 is MNHEY and CDR2 SMNVEV (reference sequence). The CDR3 reads CASSSGQGGGYTF. The CDR3, as DNA: TGTGCCAGCAGCTCAGGACAGGGTGGTGGCTACACCTTC.

This sequence joins TRBV4-2 and TRBJ2-1; 9 positions match TRBD2. V shed 0 bases and J 2 bases; nucleotides not matched to a gene: 5. CDR1 LGHNA and CDR2 YNFKEQ come from the germline V gene. The length of the CDR3 is 17 residues. CDR3 amino acids: CASSQDLAGGTYNEQFF. CDR3 nucleotides: TGTGCCAGCAGCCAAGATCTGGCGGGGGGGACCTACAATGAGCAGTTCTTC.

The chain carries TRBV7-2 and TRBJ2-1, with TRBD2 matching over 9 bases. This CDR3 has 15 residues. From germline, CDR1 is SGHTA and CDR2 FQGNSA. Germline trimming cut 3 bases from V and 5 bases from J; bases unmatched to any gene: 5. The CDR3 bases are TGTGCCAGCAGCTTTCGAGCGGGGGGCAACAATGAGCAGTTCTTC. Translated: CASSFRAGGNNEQFF.

In DNA form, the CDR3 reads TGCGCCAGCAGTCAGGCCAGGAACACTGAAGCTTTCTTT. Amino acid sequence: CASSQARNTEAFF. The gene calls are TRBV4-3 and TRBJ1-1; D call uncertain. This CDR3 region has 13 residues. V was shortened by 6 bases and J by 1 base, with 9 bases between the two germline ends. From germline, CDR1 is LGHNA and CDR2 YSLEER.

This chain links TRBV7-2 with TRBJ1-1, with TRBD1 matching 7 bases. V lost 5 bases, J lost 2 bases, and 8 bases stayed unmatched. CDR1 and CDR2 from the germline V gene are SGHTA and FQGNSA. The CDR3 covers 15 residues. CDR3 DNA sequence: TGTGCCAGCAGCCGATACAGGGGAGGCAACACTGAAGCTTTCTTT. Its protein is CASSRYRGGNTEAFF.

J is TRBJ1-5 and V is TRBV9; D gene ambiguous. There are 14 residues in the CDR3. Trimming pared 0 bases from V and 0 bases from J, leaving 4 bases between. Germline CDR1 and CDR2: SGDLS and YYNGEE. The chain's CDR3 is CASSVGHSNQPQHF. CDR3 coding DNA: TGTGCCAGCAGCGTAGGGCATAGCAATCAGCCCCAGCATTTT.

This chain connects TRBV19 to TRBJ2-1, with TRBD1 identical over 9 bases. CDR3 length equals 15 residues. J lost 7 bases, V lost 2 bases, and 6 bases had no gene match. Germline loops: CDR1 LNHDA, CDR2 SQIVND (reference sequence). The CDR3 DNA follows: TGTGCCAGTAGTATAAGAGGGGACAGGGTAAATGAGCAGTTCTTC. Protein: CASSIRGDRVNEQFF.

The chain couples TRBV4-1 to TRBJ1-1, with D uncertain. The ends were cut back, 3 bases at V and 7 bases at J, with 12 bases in the middle. Looked up from germline, CDR1 is MGHRA and CDR2 is YSYEKL. CDR3 size: 13 residues. In nucleotides, the CDR3 is TGCGCCAGCAGCCACCCAGCGGGAAGTGAAGCTTTCTTT. Translated: CASSHPAGSEAFF.

The V call is TRBV9, the J call TRBJ1-2; D possibly corresponds to TRBD1 (5 bases). V lost 0 bases to trimming and J lost 4 bases, with 16 bases between them. CDR3 length equals 16 residues. Germline V gene data show CDR1 as SGDLS and CDR2 as YYNGEE. The chain's CDR3 is CASSVGGVNVGYGYTF. The CDR3 region has the DNA TGTGCCAGCAGCGTAGGGGGGGTAAATGTTGGCTATGGCTACACCTTC.

The chain links TRBV2 to TRBJ2-3; 9 nucleotides match TRBD2. Germline V gene sequence: CDR1 SNHLY, CDR2 FYNNEI. CDR3 length equals 15 residues. J gave up 6 bases and V 6 bases, and 10 bases lay outside the gene matches. The CDR3 nucleotides are TGTGCCAGCAGGCGGGGGGGCAGGGATACGGATACGCAGTATTTT. Its translation is CASRRGGRDTDTQYF.

The V call is TRBV25-1, the J call TRBJ1-2; D is possibly TRBD1 (5 bases). Germline lookup yields CDR1 MGHDK and CDR2 SYGVNS. V was trimmed by 9 bases and J by 4 bases, leaving 12 bases between them. The CDR3 spans 12 residues. The CDR3: CASTREGYGYTF. CDR3 DNA: TGTGCCAGTACCAGGGAGGGCTATGGCTACACCTTC.

This clone appeared a few times. The chain joins TRBV2 to TRBJ2-7; D ambiguous. CDR1 SNHLY and CDR2 FYNNEI come from the germline V gene. The germline V and J ends were trimmed by 7 bases and 7 bases, with 20 bases remaining between them. The CDR3 spans 14 residues. The CDR3 is CASKVSRSSSEQYF. CDR3 nucleotide sequence: TGTGCCAGCAAGGTTAGCAGATCCTCCTCGGAGCAGTACTTC.

The chain employs TRBV5-6 and TRBJ1-2; D gene unclear. CDR1 and CDR2 (germline): SGHDT, YYEEEE. Trimming shortened V by 0 bases and J by 5 bases, and 14 bases separated the two germline ends. This CDR3 has 15 residues. The CDR3 DNA reads TGTGCCAGCAGCTTGGTTTGGGAGCAGGTTTATGGCTACACCTTC. It translates to CASSLVWEQVYGYTF.

A few counts support this clone. The gene calls are TRBV11-2 and TRBJ1-6; D remains unclear. The germline V gene has CDR1 SGHAT and CDR2 FQNNGV. This CDR3 region has 14 residues. Trimming left V 5 bases short and J 7 bases short, with 12 bases between. The CDR3 nucleotides read TGTGCCAGCAGCCCCAGGAGGAGGAATTCACCCCTCCACTTT. Residues: CASSPRRRNSPLHF.

The chain has TRBV5-1 and TRBJ2-3; D gene unclear. Trimming pared 7 bases from V and 2 bases from J, leaving 17 bases between. This CDR3 has 15 residues. The germline V gene has CDR1 SGHRS and CDR2 YFSETQ. CDR3 loop: CASSVRLHSTDTQYF. The CDR3 coding sequence is TGCGCCAGCTCCGTCCGCCTCCACTCCACAGATACGCAGTATTTT.

J is TRBJ1-2 and V is TRBV6-6; 7 bases agree with TRBD1. Trimming took 7 bases from V and 1 from J; bases not matched to a gene: 6. The length of the CDR3 is 14 residues. Germline V gene sequence: CDR1 MNHNY, CDR2 SVGAGI (reference sequence). CDR3 nucleotides: TGTGCCAGCAACGCCGACAGGGTTAACTATGGCTACACCTTC. Translation gives CASNADRVNYGYTF.

The V and J genes are TRBV5-1 and TRBJ2-3, with 13 bases lining up with TRBD2. V dropped 0 bases and J dropped 5; count of bases not matched to a gene: 9. Germline CDR1 and CDR2: SGHRS and YFSETQ. The CDR3 consists of 18 residues. The CDR3 bases are TGCGCCAGCAGCTTGGCCCCCGGGACTAGCGGGGTAGGAGATACGCAGTATTTT. It encodes CASSLAPGTSGVGDTQYF.

V and J are TRBV5-6 and TRBJ1-2; maybe TRBD1 (5 bases). V lost 0 bases and J lost 2, with 8 bases in between. The CDR3 contains 14 residues. Germline-derived CDR1 and CDR2 are SGHDT and YYEEEE. The CDR3 sequence: CASSLAGINYGYTF. As DNA, the CDR3 is TGTGCCAGCAGCTTGGCAGGGATAAACTATGGCTACACCTTC.

The V and J genes are TRBV29-1 and TRBJ2-7, with D hard to call. Deletions cut 6 bases from V and 2 bases from J, with 11 bases between. The length of the CDR3 is 12 residues. Germline assignment: CDR1 SQVTM and CDR2 ANQGSEA. In nucleotides, the CDR3 is TGCAGCGTAGCACGAGGAGCCTACGAGCAGTACTTC. Translated, it gives CSVARGAYEQYF.

V and J are TRBV12-5 and TRBJ1-6, with TRBD1 matching 7 bases. Germline V gene data show CDR1 as LGHNT and CDR2 as FRNRAP. The CDR3 is 15 residues long. With 3 bases clipped from V and 9 bases from J, the junction kept 8 bases outside the gene matches. The CDR3 DNA reads TGTGCTAGTGGTTTTGTACTCCAGGGGGGTTCACCCCTCCACTTT. Its translation is CASGFVLQGGSPLHF. The full variable domain, with the rest looked up from reference TRBV12-5 and TRBJ1-6, is DARVTQTPRHKVTEMGQEVTMRCQPILGHNTVFWYRQTMMQGLELLAYFRNRAPLDDSGMPKDRFSAEMPDATLATLKIQPSEPRDSAVYFCASGFVLQGGSPLHFGNGTRLTVT.

The rearrangement joins TRBV6-5 to TRBJ1-2; a weak D match, TRBD1 (5 bases). The CDR3 consists of 14 residues. V shed 0 bases and J shed 9 bases, with 14 bases lying between them. The V gene's germline CDR1 is MNHEY and CDR2 SVGAGI. This CDR3 reads CASSYSSQGLSYTF. CDR3 nucleotide sequence: TGTGCCAGCAGTTACTCGAGTCAGGGATTGAGCTACACCTTC.

The DNA of the CDR3 is TGTGCCAGCAGCCACATAACACAGGGCACAGATACGCAGTATTTT. Translation: CASSHITQGTDTQYF. The rearrangement uses TRBV5-4 and TRBJ2-3; the D gene is possibly TRBD1 (5 bases). Germline V gene lookup returns CDR1 SGHNT and CDR2 YYREEE (reference sequence). This CDR3 has 15 residues. Trimming took 4 bases from V and 1 from J, leaving 13 bases between them.